This TCR beta chain was identified during a study of T cell changes during pregnancy in multiple sclerosis. Produced via immunoSEQ multiplex PCR; TCRdb's table is partial and in-frame only. The sample holds some 48,000 clones, around 90% seen once. Germline V gene lookup returns CDR1 SNHLY and CDR2 FYNNEI. The CDR3 loop spans 16 amino acids. With 6 bases clipped from V and 1 base from J, the junction kept 9 bases outside the gene matches. The genes are TRBV2 and TRBJ1-5, with TRBD1 matching over 7 bases. The TCR was taken from a female donor in good health, enrolled as a control in a pregnancy study. The sequencing used CD4+ T cells from peripheral blood mononuclear cells, collected after pregnancy. Written as DNA, the CDR3 is TGTGCCAGCAGCTATACCATGACAGGGAGCAATCAGCCCCAGCATTTT. Its protein is CASSYTMTGSNQPQHF.